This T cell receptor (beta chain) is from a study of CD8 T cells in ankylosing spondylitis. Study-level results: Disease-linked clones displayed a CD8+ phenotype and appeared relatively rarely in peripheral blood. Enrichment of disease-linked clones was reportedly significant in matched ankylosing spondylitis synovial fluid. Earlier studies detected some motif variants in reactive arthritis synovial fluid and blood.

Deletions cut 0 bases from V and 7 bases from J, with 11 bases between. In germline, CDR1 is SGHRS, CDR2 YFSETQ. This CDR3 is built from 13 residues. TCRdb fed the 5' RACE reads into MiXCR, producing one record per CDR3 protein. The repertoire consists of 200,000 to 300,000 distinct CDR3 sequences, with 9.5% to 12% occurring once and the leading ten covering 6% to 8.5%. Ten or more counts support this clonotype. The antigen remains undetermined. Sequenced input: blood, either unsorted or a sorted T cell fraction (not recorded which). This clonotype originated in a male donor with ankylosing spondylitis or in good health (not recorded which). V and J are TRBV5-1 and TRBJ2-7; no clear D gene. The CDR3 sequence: CASSLDLFAEQYF. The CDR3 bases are TGCGCCAGCAGCTTGGATCTCTTCGCGGAGCAGTACTTC.